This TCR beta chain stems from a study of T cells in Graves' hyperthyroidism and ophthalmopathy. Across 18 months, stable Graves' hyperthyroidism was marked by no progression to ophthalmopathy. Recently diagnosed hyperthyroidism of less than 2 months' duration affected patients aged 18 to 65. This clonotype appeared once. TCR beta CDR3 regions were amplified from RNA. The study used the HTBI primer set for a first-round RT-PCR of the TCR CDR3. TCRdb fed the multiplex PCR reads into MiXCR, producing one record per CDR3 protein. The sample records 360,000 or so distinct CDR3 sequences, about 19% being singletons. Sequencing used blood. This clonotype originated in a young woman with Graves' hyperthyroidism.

CDR3 protein: CASSLVRGAEAFF. As DNA, the CDR3 is TGTGCCAGCAGTTTAGTTAGGGGGGCTGAAGCTTTCTTT. The V call is TRBV12-3 or TRBV12-4, the J call TRBJ1-1, with D maybe TRBD1 (6 bases). V lost 1 base and J 6 bases, leaving 9 bases between the germline ends. This CDR3 has 13 residues.